The rows below give T cell receptor beta chains drawn from one sample of a study of T cell repertoires in cytomegalovirus infection. These receptors are not linked to any known antigen. TCRdb re-analysed the reads in MiXCR, keeping a single row per CDR3 protein. The sample lists about 310,000 distinct CDR3 sequences; roughly 25% were seen once. Sequenced here: cultured PBMCs, sampled from culture after CMV antigen stimulation. The receptors shown here come from a human donor in good health (CMV status not recorded). Some clones in this sample may be carry-over from other donors' samples. CDR3s include the opening cysteine and the closing phenylalanine or tryptophan. The order of the fields is D gene, clone size, V gene, J gene, CDR3 protein, CDR3 DNA. D genes are given only for firm matches. A row's size may be missing; if present it is once, few, many or a size class.

>-|many|TRBV6-2/TRBV6-3|TRBJ2-6
CASSYRLTESGANVLTF
TGTGCCAGCAGTTACCGACTGACAGAGTCTGGGGCCAACGTCCTGACTTTC
>-|-|TRBV6-2/TRBV6-3|TRBJ2-5
CASGGAGETQYF
TGTGCCAGCGGGGGGGCCGGAGAGACCCAGTACTTC
>-|-|TRBV15|TRBJ2-1
CATSPGAKDSGPYNEQFF
TGTGCCACCAGCCCCGGAGCCAAGGATTCGGGACCCTACAATGAGCAGTTCTTC
>-|many|TRBV7-2|TRBJ2-1
CASSPPKLPPSFDYNEQFF
TGTGCCAGCAGCCCTCCCAAACTCCCCCCTAGCTTTGACTACAATGAGCAGTTCTTC
>-|-|TRBV6-5|TRBJ2-1
CASSPFNGLTYNEQFF
TGTGCCAGCAGTCCCTTTAATGGGCTCACCTACAATGAGCAGTTCTTC
>-|-|TRBV2|TRBJ2-5
CASGGEETQYF
TGTGCCAGCGGGGGCGAGGAGACCCAGTACTTC
>-|-|TRBV4-3|TRBJ2-6
CASSQDVYSGANVLTF
TGCGCCAGCAGCCAAGACGTCTACTCTGGGGCCAACGTCCTGACTTTC
>-|-|TRBV30|TRBJ2-7
CAWNVGLGGYEQYF
TGTGCCTGGAATGTCGGGTTAGGGGGGTACGAGCAGTACTTC
>TRBD2|-|TRBV5-1|TRBJ2-3
CASSFTSGRALGDTQYF
TGCGCCAGCAGCTTTACTAGCGGGAGGGCCCTCGGAGATACGCAGTATTTT
>TRBD1|many|TRBV7-2|TRBJ2-7
CASSLAGGTGDYEQYF
TGTGCCAGCAGCTTAGCGGGAGGGACAGGGGACTACGAGCAGTACTTC
>-|many|TRBV12-3/TRBV12-4|TRBJ2-7
CASSPPLLYEQYF
TGTGCCAGCAGTCCCCCCCTACTTTACGAGCAGTACTTC
>-|-|TRBV9|TRBJ2-3
CASSVGAGISTDTQYF
TGTGCCAGCAGCGTAGGAGCGGGTATCAGCACAGATACGCAGTATTTT
>-|-|TRBV29-1|TRBJ1-2
CSVPEASGFVGGYTF
TGCAGCGTACCCGAAGCATCGGGCTTTGTTGGCGGCTACACCTTC
>-|few|TRBV7-3|TRBJ2-2
CASSPAPNTGELFF
TGTGCCAGCAGCCCTGCCCCGAACACCGGGGAGCTGTTTTTT
>TRBD2|-|TRBV4-3|TRBJ2-7
CASSQGVTSGSLSYEQYF
TGCGCCAGCAGCCAAGGGGTTACTAGCGGGAGTTTGTCCTACGAGCAGTACTTC
>-|-|TRBV11-2|TRBJ1-1
CASSPVPGGEAFF
TGTGCCAGCAGCCCAGTACCGGGAGGGGAAGCTTTCTTT
>TRBD1|-|TRBV19|TRBJ1-2
CASSIETGGPRGYTF
TGTGCCAGTAGTATAGAGACAGGGGGCCCCCGTGGCTACACCTTC
>TRBD2|many|TRBV7-2|TRBJ2-7
CASSSMTSGGSYEQYF
TGTGCCAGCAGCTCGATGACTAGCGGGGGCTCCTACGAGCAGTACTTC
>-|-|TRBV7-9|TRBJ1-2
CASSQRTPGVNGYTF
TGTGCCAGCAGCCAGAGAACACCAGGGGTGAATGGCTACACCTTC
>-|few|TRBV12-3/TRBV12-4|TRBJ2-6
CASSAGANVLTF
TGTGCCAGCAGTGCCGGGGCCAACGTCCTGACTTTC
>-|many|TRBV24-1|TRBJ2-3
CATSKTGGATDTQYF
TGTGCCACCAGTAAAACAGGGGGGGCCACAGATACGCAGTATTTT
>-|-|TRBV7-2|TRBJ1-1
CASSLGRGSTEAFF
TGTGCCAGCAGCTTAGGGAGGGGAAGCACTGAAGCTTTCTTT
>-|few|TRBV18|TRBJ2-5
CASSPFTRDRRETQYF
TGTGCCAGCTCACCCTTTACCCGGGACCGGAGGGAGACCCAGTACTTC
>-|-|TRBV6-2/TRBV6-3|TRBJ2-3
CASSYFPSNSRTDTQYF
TGTGCCAGCAGTTACTTTCCGTCGAATTCTCGGACAGATACGCAGTATTTT
>-|-|TRBV7-9|TRBJ1-2
CASSAAGVGGYTF
TGTGCCAGCAGCGCCGCGGGGGTGGGGGGCTACACCTTC
>-|few|TRBV11-3|TRBJ2-7
CASSLGDRESVNEQYF
TGTGCCAGCAGCTTAGGAGACCGGGAGTCGGTCAACGAGCAGTACTTC
>TRBD2|-|TRBV20-1|TRBJ2-1
CSARLLAGSFPQFF
TGCAGTGCTAGGCTCCTAGCGGGCTCATTCCCGCAGTTCTTC
>-|-|TRBV11-2|TRBJ2-2
CASSRLGTGELFF
TGTGCCAGCAGCCGACTTGGCACCGGGGAGCTGTTTTTT
>TRBD2|-|TRBV20-1|TRBJ2-1
CSAKGLAGYHEQFF
TGCAGTGCAAAGGGACTAGCGGGATACCATGAGCAGTTCTTC
>-|-|TRBV20-1|TRBJ2-3
CSANGGVNTDTQYF
TGCAGTGCTAACGGCGGGGTAAACACAGATACGCAGTATTTT
>TRBD2|-|TRBV2|TRBJ2-3
CASSLLAGGYRERDTQYF
TGTGCCAGCAGCCTACTAGCGGGAGGGTATCGGGAACGTGATACGCAGTATTTT
>-|-|TRBV19|TRBJ2-5
CASSKDTQETQYF
TGTGCCAGTAGTAAAGACACCCAAGAGACCCAGTACTTC
>-|few|TRBV6-2/TRBV6-3|TRBJ2-4
CASSYPGAVAKNIQYF
TGTGCCAGCAGTTACCCCGGCGCGGTAGCCAAAAACATTCAGTACTTC
>-|-|TRBV29-1|TRBJ1-5
CSASQRNQPQHF
TGCAGCGCCTCCCAACGCAATCAGCCCCAGCATTTT
>TRBD1|many|TRBV14|TRBJ1-1
CASSQQGAVNTEAFF
TGTGCCAGCAGCCAACAGGGGGCGGTTAACACTGAAGCTTTCTTT
>TRBD1|many|TRBV4-1|TRBJ1-5
CASSQRQGSQPQHF
TGCGCCAGCAGCCAACGACAGGGGAGCCAGCCCCAGCATTTT
>-|-|TRBV7-2|TRBJ2-2
CASRHDGGPGELFF
TGTGCCAGCAGACACGACGGGGGGCCCGGGGAGCTGTTTTTT
>-|-|TRBV29-1|TRBJ2-1
CSAEAGTYNEQFF
TGCAGCGCCGAGGCTGGGACCTACAATGAGCAGTTCTTC
>-|few|TRBV7-6|TRBJ1-3
CASSRTSSGNTIYF
TGTGCCAGCAGCCGGACAAGCTCTGGAAACACCATATATTTT
>-|-|TRBV19|TRBJ1-2
CASRRRSGANYGYTF
TGTGCCAGTAGACGCCGGTCTGGGGCTAACTATGGCTACACCTTC
>-|few|TRBV5-1|TRBJ1-4
CASSLAPPSNEKLFF
TGCGCCAGCAGCTTGGCTCCGCCATCTAATGAAAAACTGTTTTTT
>-|few|TRBV10-3|TRBJ2-7
CASNMDGNSYEQYF
TGTGCCTCCAACATGGACGGTAACTCCTACGAGCAGTACTTC
>-|-|TRBV4-3|TRBJ2-3
CASSQGPLAADTQYF
TGCGCCAGCAGCCAAGGGCCCCTGGCAGCAGATACGCAGTATTTT
>TRBD1|few|TRBV5-4|TRBJ1-1
CASSPNPIGQGEAFF
TGTGCCAGCAGCCCCAATCCGATTGGACAGGGCGAAGCTTTCTTT
>TRBD2|many|TRBV12-3/TRBV12-4|TRBJ2-3
CASSEPTSGSTDTQYF
TGTGCCAGCAGTGAACCGACTAGCGGGAGCACAGATACGCAGTATTTT
>-|many|TRBV7-2|TRBJ2-3
CASSLGQSTDTQYF
TGTGCCAGCAGCTTAGGGCAGAGCACAGATACGCAGTATTTT
>-|-|TRBV19|TRBJ1-1
CASSHPSGMNTEAFF
TGTGCCAGTAGTCACCCCTCGGGGATGAACACTGAAGCTTTCTTT
>-|once|TRBV4-3|TRBJ1-2
CASSQDVRVGYGYTF
TGCGCCAGCAGCCAAGATGTGAGGGTTGGGTATGGCTACACCTTC
>TRBD2|-|TRBV20-1|TRBJ2-5
CSARRGVREIGETQYF
TGCAGTGCTAGACGAGGGGTGCGGGAGATAGGGGAGACCCAGTACTTC
>-|few|TRBV11-2|TRBJ2-1
CASSRPRGIPDNEQFF
TGTGCCAGCAGCCGACCAAGGGGAATCCCCGACAATGAGCAGTTCTTC
>-|few|TRBV10-3|TRBJ2-1
CAISEGGNEQFF
TGTGCCATCAGTGAGGGGGGCAATGAGCAGTTCTTC